This is a list of T cell receptor beta chains from one sample in a study of regulatory T cells in long-lasting Graves disease. TCRdb used MiXCR to reprocess the multiplex PCR reads, holding one entry per CDR3 protein. Of some 330,000 distinct CDR3 sequences in the sample, about 23% were seen once. Source: peripheral blood mononuclear cells (PBMCs), taken when the disease was refractory, from a patient treated with antithyroid drugs. These receptors all come from a woman in her thirties or forties with Graves disease. Each CDR3 is given with its conserved first and last residue. Fields, in order: D gene, J gene, V gene, clone size, CDR3 DNA, CDR3 protein. The D gene is left open where the match is weak. Clone size, where shown, is once, few, many, or a class for clones that have expanded.

D gene: .
J gene: TRBJ1-1
V gene: TRBV19
clone size: .
CDR3 DNA: TGTGCCAGTAGTATCCTATCTAGAAACACTGAAGCTTTCTTT
CDR3 protein: CASSILSRNTEAFF

D gene: .
J gene: TRBJ1-1
V gene: TRBV11-2
clone size: many
CDR3 DNA: TGTGCCAGCAGCTCCTCACCGAACACTGAAGCTTTCTTT
CDR3 protein: CASSSSPNTEAFF

D gene: .
J gene: TRBJ2-7
V gene: TRBV28
clone size: many
CDR3 DNA: TGTGCCAGCAGTTTATTCGGGGCAGCGAGCTCCTACGAGCAGTACTTC
CDR3 protein: CASSLFGAASSYEQYF

D gene: .
J gene: TRBJ1-6
V gene: TRBV6-1
clone size: .
CDR3 DNA: TGTGCCAGCAGAGACGGACAGTCCAATTCACCCCTCCACTTT
CDR3 protein: CASRDGQSNSPLHF

D gene: .
J gene: TRBJ2-7
V gene: TRBV5-1
clone size: .
CDR3 DNA: TGCGCCAGCAGGGAAAGCCCGTCTGAGGAGCAGTACTTC
CDR3 protein: CASRESPSEEQYF

D gene: TRBD1
J gene: TRBJ1-1
V gene: TRBV7-6
clone size: many
CDR3 DNA: TGTGCCAGCAGCTCGTCATGGGGACAGGGGTGGGAGACTGAAGCTTTCTTT
CDR3 protein: CASSSSWGQGWETEAFF

D gene: .
J gene: TRBJ2-7
V gene: TRBV28
clone size: many
CDR3 DNA: TGTGCCAGCAGCCTTTCAAACTACGAGCAGTACTTC
CDR3 protein: CASSLSNYEQYF

D gene: .
J gene: TRBJ1-4
V gene: TRBV28
clone size: few
CDR3 DNA: TGTGCCAGCAGTTTAACCAGGGGCCTTGAAAAACTGTTTTTT
CDR3 protein: CASSLTRGLEKLFF

D gene: .
J gene: TRBJ2-7
V gene: TRBV6-5
clone size: many
CDR3 DNA: TGTGCCAGCAGTTATGCGACCGGGAGCTCCTACGAGCAGTACTTC
CDR3 protein: CASSYATGSSYEQYF

D gene: .
J gene: TRBJ2-7
V gene: TRBV30
clone size: .
CDR3 DNA: TGTGCCTGGAGTGTTTACGTAGCCTACGGGCAGTACTTC
CDR3 protein: CAWSVYVAYGQYF